This TCR beta chain was retrieved from a study of blood T cell repertoires in COVID-19 (dated by TCRdb to about 2020). As for the study more broadly: Samples from collaborators originated in the United States, Italy and Spain and spanned both the acute and convalescent phases of COVID-19. The sample metadata nearly always contained a de-identified subject ID, COVID-19 status, age in years and sex. Deeply sampled blood TCRbeta repertoires from subjects exposed to, actively infected with, or recovered from COVID-19 were included in the dataset. Where available, HLA class I and class II types were taken from metadata supplied by the sample provider and were not determined by assay-based typing. The material from the prospective study consisted of cDNA or gDNA derived from T cells, B-cell-depleted T cells, or PBMCs. The repertoires were made available in a free public database intended to serve as a resource for research on the immune response to SARS-CoV-2. Samples came from the ongoing ImmuneRACE study (first 160 participants) plus 1,254 subjects from 6 global collaborators. Broad study findings and their caveats: Clinical and demographic metadata were provided uncurated, with the amount varying by source and participant.

The immunoSEQ Assay, a bias-controlled multiplex PCR, was used to amplify TCRbeta CDR3 regions from genomic DNA. In the original analysis: Within the assay, amplification of reference gene primers was used to estimate how many nucleated cells each sample contained. Sequence reads were collapsed and filtered to measure the absolute abundance of every unique TCRbeta CDR3 rearrangement. For each sample, productive Simpson clonality was calculated as the square root of Simpson's diversity index across productive rearrangements. Here the immuneACCESS table is served through TCRdb, limited to in-frame sequences with V and J called. Missing clones are a known gap in these copies; in checked studies unresolved V genes cover under half, and the rest lacks a known reason. V and J calls and clone size are those listed in that table; D and trimming were worked out from the DNA. The table for this sample lists 200,000 to 250,000 clones; 85% of them were counted only once. The top ten clones comprise more than 6% of the sample.

Whole blood was collected in K2EDTA tubes by collaborating institutions according to the institutions' own protocols. For TCRbeta analysis, collaborator samples were shipped as frozen whole blood, as isolated PBMCs, or as DNA extracted from either sample type. This clone showed up just once. Its antigen specificity is not known. No much larger clone is present one base from it, and per-base qualities are unavailable. V and J lose 1 base and 2 bases, and a span of 3 bases separates them. The CDR3 runs 13 amino acids, cysteine and phenylalanine included. Only the CDR3 region is kept as DNA, spanning 39 bases read in frame from base 1. Per the germline V gene, KGHDR is the CDR1 and SFDVKD is the CDR2.

This receptor was obtained from a woman aged 55-70 years with active or convalescent COVID-19. Sequencing was done on a sample of peripheral blood. The chain joins TRBV24-1 to TRBJ2-3; no D gene is confidently identified. The CDR3: CATSDFNTDTQYF. The nucleotide sequence reads TGTGCCACCAGTGATTTTAACACAGATACGCAGTATTTT.